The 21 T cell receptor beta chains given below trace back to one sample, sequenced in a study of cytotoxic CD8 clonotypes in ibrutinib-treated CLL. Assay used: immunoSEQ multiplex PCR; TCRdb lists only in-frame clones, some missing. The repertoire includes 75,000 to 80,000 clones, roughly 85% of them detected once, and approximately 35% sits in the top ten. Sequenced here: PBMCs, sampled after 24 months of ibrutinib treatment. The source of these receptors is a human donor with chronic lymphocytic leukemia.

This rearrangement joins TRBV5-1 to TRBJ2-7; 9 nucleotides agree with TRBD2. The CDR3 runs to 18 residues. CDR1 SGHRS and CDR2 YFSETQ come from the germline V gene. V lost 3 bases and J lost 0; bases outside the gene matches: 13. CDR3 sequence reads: CASSSHRLAEHDSYEQYF. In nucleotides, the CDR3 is TGCGCCAGCAGCTCCCACCGACTAGCGGAACACGACTCCTACGAGCAGTACTTC.

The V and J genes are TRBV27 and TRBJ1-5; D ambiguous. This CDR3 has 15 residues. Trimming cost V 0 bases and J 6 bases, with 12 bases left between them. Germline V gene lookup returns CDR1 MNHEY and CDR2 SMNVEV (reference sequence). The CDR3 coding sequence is TGTGCCAGCAGTTTATCTGGCGGTGCGGGTCAGCCCCAGCATTTT. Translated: CASSLSGGAGQPQHF.

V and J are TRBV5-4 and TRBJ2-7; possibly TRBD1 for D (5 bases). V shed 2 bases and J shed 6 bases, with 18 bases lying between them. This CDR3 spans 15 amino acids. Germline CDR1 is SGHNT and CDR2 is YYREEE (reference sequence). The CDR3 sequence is CASSLGAGLASEQYF. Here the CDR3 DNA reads TGTGCCAGCAGCTTAGGGGCCGGATTGGCGAGCGAGCAGTACTTC.

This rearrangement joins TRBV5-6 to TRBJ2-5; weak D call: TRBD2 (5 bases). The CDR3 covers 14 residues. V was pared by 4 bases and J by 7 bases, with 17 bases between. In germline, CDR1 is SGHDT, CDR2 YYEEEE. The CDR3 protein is CASSPLARLGTQYF. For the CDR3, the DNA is TGTGCCAGCAGCCCCCTAGCCCGTCTCGGGACCCAGTACTTC. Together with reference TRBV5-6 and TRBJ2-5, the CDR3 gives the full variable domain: DAGVTQSPTHLIKTRGQQVTLRCSPKSGHDTVSWYQQALGQGPQFIFQYYEEEERQRGNFPDRFSGHQFPNYSSELNVNALLLGDSALYLCASSPLARLGTQYFGPGTRLLVL.

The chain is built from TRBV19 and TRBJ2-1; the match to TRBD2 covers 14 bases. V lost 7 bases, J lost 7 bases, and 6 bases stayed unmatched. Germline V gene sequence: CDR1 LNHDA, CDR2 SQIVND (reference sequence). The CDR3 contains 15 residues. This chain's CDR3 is CASKGLAGAGNEQFF. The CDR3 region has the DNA TGTGCCAGTAAGGGACTAGCGGGGGCGGGGAATGAGCAGTTCTTC.

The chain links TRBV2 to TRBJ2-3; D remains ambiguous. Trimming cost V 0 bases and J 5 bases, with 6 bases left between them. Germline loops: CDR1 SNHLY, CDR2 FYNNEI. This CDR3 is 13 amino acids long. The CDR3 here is CASSEALRDTQYF. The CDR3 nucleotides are TGTGCCAGCAGTGAAGCGCTTAGAGATACGCAGTATTTT.

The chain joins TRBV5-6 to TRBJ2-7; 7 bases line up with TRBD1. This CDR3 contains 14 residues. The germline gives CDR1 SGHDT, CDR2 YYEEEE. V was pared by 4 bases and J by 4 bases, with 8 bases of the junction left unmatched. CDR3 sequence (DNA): TGTGCCAGCAGCCAAGCTACAGGGGTGTACGAGCAGTACTTC. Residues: CASSQATGVYEQYF.

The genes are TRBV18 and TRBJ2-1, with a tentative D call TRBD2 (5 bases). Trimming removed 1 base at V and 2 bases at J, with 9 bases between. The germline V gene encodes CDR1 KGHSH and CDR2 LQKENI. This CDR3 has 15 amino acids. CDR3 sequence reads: CASSPLAQAYNEQFF. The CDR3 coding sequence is TGTGCCAGCTCACCACTAGCGCAGGCCTACAATGAGCAGTTCTTC.

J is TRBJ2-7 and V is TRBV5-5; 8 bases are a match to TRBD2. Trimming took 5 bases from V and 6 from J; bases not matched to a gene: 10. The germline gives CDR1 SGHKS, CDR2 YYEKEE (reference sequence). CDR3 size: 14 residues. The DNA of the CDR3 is TGTGCCAGCAGGACGCAGGTACTAGCGGCCGAGCAGTACTTC. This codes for CASRTQVLAAEQYF.

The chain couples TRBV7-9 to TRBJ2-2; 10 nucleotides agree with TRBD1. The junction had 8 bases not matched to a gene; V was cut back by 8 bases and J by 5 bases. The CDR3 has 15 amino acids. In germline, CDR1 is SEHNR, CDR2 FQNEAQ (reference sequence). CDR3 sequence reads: CASGRTGGKTGELFF. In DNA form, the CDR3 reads TGTGCCAGCGGCCGGACAGGGGGAAAAACCGGGGAGCTGTTTTTT.

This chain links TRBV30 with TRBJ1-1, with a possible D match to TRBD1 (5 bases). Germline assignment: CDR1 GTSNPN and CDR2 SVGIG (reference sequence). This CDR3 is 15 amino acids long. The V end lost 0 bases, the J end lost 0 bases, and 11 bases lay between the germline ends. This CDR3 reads CAWSVLRTMNTEAFF. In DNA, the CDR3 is TGTGCCTGGAGTGTACTCAGGACAATGAACACTGAAGCTTTCTTT.

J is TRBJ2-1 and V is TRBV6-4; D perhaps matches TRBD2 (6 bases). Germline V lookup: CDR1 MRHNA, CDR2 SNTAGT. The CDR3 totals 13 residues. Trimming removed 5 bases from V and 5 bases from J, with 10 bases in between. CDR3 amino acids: CASSRDWDNEQFF. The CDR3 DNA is TGTGCCAGCAGTAGGGACTGGGACAATGAGCAGTTCTTC.

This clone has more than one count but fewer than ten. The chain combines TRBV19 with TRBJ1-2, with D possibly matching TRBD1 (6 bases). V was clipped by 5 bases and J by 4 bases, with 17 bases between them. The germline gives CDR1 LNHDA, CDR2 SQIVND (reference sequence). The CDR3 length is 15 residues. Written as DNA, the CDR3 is TGTGCCAGTAGTTTCCCCTCGGACAGTCTCTATGGCTACACCTTC. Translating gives CASSFPSDSLYGYTF.

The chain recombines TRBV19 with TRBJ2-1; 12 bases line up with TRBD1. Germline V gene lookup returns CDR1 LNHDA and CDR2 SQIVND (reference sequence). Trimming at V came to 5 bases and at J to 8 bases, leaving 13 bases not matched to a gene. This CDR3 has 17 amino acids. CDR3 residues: CASSQKLGTGGTDEQFF. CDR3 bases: TGTGCCAGTAGTCAGAAATTAGGGACAGGGGGCACGGATGAGCAGTTCTTC.

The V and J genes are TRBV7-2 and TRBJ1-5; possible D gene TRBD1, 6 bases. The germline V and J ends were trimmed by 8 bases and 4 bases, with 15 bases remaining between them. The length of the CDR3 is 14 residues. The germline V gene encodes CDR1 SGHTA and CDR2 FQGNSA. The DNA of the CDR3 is TGTGCCAGCGCAGCCGGGACACTTAATCAGCCCCAGCATTTT. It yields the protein CASAAGTLNQPQHF.

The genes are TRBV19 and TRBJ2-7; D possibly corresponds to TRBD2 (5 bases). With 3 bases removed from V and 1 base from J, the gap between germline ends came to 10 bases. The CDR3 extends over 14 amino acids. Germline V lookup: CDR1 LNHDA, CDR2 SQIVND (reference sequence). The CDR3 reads CASSIVTKSYEQYF. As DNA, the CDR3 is TGTGCCAGTAGTATCGTGACTAAGTCCTACGAGCAGTACTTC.

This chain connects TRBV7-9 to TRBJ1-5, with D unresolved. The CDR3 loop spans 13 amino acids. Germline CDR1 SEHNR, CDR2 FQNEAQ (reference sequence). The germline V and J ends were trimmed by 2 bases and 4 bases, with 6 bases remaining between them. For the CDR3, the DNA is TGTGCCAGCAGCTTAATGATGAATCAGCCCCAGCATTTT. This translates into CASSLMMNQPQHF.

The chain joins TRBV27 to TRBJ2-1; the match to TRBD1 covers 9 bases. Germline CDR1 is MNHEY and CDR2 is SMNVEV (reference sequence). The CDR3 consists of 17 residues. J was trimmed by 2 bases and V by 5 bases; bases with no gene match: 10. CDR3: CASSPGTGYLAYNEQFF. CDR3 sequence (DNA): TGTGCCAGCAGTCCCGGGACAGGGTATTTGGCCTACAATGAGCAGTTCTTC.

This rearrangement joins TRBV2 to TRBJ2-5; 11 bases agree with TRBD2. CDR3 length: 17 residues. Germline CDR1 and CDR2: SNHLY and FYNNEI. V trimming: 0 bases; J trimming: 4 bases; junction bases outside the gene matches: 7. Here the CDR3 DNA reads TGTGCCAGCAGTGAAGCGCTTATAGGACTAGCGGGAGAGACCCAGTACTTC. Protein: CASSEALIGLAGETQYF.

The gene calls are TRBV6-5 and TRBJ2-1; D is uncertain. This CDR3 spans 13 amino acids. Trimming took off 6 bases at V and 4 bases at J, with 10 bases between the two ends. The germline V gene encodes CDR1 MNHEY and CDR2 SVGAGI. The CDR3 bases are TGTGCCAGCAGGAAGAAAAGATACAATGAGCAGTTCTTC. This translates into CASRKKRYNEQFF.

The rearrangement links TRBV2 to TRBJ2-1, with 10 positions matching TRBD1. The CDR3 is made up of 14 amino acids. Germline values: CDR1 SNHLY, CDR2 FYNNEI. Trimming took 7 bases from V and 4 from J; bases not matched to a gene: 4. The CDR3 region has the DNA TGTGCCAGCACGGGACAGGGGTATTACAATGAGCAGTTCTTC. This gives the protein CASTGQGYYNEQFF.